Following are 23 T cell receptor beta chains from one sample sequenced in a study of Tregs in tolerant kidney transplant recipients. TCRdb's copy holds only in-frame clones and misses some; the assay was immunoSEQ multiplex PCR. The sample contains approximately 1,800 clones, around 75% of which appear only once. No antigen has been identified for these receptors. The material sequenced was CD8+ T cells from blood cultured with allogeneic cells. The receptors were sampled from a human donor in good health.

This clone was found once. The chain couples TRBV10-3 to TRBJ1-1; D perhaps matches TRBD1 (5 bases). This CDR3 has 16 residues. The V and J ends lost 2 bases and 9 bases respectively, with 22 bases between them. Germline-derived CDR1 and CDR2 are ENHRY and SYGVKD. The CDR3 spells CAISEIRTVGPDQAFF. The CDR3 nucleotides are TGTGCCATCAGTGAGATACGGACGGTGGGGCCTGACCAAGCTTTCTTT.

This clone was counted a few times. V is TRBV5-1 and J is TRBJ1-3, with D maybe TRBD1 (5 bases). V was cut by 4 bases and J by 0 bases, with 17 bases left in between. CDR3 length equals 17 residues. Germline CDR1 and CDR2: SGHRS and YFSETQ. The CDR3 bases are TGCGCCAGCAGCCCCGATCGTGGGGGGGACTCTGGAAACACCATATATTTT. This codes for CASSPDRGGDSGNTIYF.

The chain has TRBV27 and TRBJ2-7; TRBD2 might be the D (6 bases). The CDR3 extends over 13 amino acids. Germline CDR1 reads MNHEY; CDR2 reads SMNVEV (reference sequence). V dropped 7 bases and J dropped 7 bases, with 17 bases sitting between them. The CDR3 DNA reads TGTGCCAGCACTTTCTTGGGGGACTCAGAGCAGTACTTC. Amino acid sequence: CASTFLGDSEQYF.

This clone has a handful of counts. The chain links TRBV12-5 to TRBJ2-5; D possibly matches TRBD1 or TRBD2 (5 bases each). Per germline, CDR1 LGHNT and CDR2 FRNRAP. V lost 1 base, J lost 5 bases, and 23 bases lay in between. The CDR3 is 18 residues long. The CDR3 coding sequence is TGTGCTAGTGGTTTGGGAGTAACGGTTTGGGGGTCACAGGAGACCCAGTACTTC. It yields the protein CASGLGVTVWGSQETQYF.

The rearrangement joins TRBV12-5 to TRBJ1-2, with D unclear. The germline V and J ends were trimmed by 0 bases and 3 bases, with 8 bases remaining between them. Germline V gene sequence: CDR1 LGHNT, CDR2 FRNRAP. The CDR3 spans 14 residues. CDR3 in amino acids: CASGLVNWDYGYTF. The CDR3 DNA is TGTGCTAGTGGTTTGGTAAATTGGGACTATGGCTACACCTTC.

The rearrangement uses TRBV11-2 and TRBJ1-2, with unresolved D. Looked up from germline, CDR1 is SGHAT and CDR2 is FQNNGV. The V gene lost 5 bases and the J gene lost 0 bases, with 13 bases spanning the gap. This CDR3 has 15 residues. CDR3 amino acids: CASSQTDEPNYGYTF. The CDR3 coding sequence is TGTGCCAGCAGCCAGACGGATGAACCTAACTATGGCTACACCTTC.

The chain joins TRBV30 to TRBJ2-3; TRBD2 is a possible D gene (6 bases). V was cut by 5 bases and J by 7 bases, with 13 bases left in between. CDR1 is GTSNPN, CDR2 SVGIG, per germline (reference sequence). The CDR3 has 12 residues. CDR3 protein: CAWSSRGNTQYF. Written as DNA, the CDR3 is TGTGCCTGGTCGTCCCGGGGGAATACGCAGTATTTT.

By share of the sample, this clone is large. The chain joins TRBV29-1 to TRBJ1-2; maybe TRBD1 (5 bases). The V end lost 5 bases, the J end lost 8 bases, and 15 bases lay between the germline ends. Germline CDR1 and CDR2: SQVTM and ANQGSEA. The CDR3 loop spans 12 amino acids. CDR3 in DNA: TGCAGCGTTTGGGTGGGAAGGGGAGGCTACACCTTC. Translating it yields CSVWVGRGGYTF. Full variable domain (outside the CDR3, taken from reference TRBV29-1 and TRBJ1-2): SAVISQKPSRDICQRGTSLTIQCQVDSQVTMMFWYRQQPGQSLTLIATANQGSEATYESGFVIDKFPISRPNLTFSTLTVSNMSPEDSSIYLCSVWVGRGGYTFGSGTRLTVV.

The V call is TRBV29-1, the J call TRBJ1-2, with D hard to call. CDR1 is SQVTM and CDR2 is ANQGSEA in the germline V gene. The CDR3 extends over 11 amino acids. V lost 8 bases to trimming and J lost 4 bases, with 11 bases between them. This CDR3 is CSTAGLYGYTF. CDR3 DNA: TGCAGCACCGCAGGTCTCTATGGCTACACCTTC.

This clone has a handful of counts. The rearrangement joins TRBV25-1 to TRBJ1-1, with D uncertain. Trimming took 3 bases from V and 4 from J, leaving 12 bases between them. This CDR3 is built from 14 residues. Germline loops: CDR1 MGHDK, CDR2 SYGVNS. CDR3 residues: CASSELRASTEAFF. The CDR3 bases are TGTGCCAGCAGTGAGCTTCGGGCTTCCACTGAAGCTTTCTTT.

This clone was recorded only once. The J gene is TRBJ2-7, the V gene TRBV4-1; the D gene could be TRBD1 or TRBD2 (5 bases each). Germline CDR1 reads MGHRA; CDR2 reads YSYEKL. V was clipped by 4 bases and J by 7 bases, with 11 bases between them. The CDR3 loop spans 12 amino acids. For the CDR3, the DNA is TGCGCCAGCAGCCCCGGGACCCGGGAGCAGTACTTC. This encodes CASSPGTREQYF.

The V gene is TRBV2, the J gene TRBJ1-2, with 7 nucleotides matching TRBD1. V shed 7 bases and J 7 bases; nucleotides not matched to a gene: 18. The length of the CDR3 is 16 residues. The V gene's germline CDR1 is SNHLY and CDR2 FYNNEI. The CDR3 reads CASMGEPGTESRGYTF. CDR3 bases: TGTGCCAGCATGGGAGAACCAGGGACAGAATCCCGTGGCTACACCTTC.

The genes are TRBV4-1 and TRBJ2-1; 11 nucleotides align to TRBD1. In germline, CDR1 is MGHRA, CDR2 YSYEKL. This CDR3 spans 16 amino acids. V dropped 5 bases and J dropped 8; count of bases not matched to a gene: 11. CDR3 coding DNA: TGCGCCAGCAGCGCCCGCGGTCGGACAGGGGGCGATGAGCAGTTCTTC. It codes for CASSARGRTGGDEQFF.

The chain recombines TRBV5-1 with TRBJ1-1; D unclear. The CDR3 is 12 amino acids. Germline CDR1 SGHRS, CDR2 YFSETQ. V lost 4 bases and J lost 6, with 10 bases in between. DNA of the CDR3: TGCGCCAGCAGCCCGGCCGGTTCTGAAGCTTTCTTT. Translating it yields CASSPAGSEAFF.

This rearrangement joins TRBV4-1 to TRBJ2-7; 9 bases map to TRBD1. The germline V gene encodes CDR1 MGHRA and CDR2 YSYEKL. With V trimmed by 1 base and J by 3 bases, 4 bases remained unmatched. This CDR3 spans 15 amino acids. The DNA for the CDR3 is TGCGCCAGCAGCCAAGGCGGGACAGGGTACTACGAGCAGTACTTC. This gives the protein CASSQGGTGYYEQYF.

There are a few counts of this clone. The CDR3 region has the DNA TGTGCCAGCAGCCCACCGGACAGGGGCGGCACAGATACGCAGTATTTT. Encoded protein: CASSPPDRGGTDTQYF. The chain combines TRBV7-9 with TRBJ2-3; 9 bases line up with TRBD1. The V and J ends lost 5 bases and 1 base, in that order; junction bases with no gene match: 7. The CDR3 extends over 16 amino acids. The germline CDR1 and CDR2 sequences are SEHNR and FQNEAQ (reference sequence).

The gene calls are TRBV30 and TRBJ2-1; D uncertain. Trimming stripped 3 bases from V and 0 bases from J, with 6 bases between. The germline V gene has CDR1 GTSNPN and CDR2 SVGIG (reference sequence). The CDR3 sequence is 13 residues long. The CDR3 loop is CAWRQYSYNEQFF. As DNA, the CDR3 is TGTGCCTGGAGACAATACTCCTACAATGAGCAGTTCTTC.

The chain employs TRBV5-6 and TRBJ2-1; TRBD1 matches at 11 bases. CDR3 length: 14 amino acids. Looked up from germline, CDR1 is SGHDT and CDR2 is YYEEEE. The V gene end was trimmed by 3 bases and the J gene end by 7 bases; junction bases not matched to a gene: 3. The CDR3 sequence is CASSSGQGVNEQFF. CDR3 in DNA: TGTGCCAGCAGCTCGGGACAGGGGGTTAATGAGCAGTTCTTC.

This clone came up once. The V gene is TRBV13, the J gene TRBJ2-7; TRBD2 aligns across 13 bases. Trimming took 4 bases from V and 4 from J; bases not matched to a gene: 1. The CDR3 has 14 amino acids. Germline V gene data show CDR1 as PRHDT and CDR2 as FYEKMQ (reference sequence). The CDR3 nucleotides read TGTGCCAGCAGCTGGGGACTAGCGGGATACGAGCAGTACTTC. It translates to CASSWGLAGYEQYF.

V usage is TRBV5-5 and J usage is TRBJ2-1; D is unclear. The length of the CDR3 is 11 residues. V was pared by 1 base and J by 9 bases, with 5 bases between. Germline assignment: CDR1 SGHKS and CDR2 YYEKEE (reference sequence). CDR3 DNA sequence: TGTGCCAGCAGCTTGTTGGTTGAGCAGTTCTTC. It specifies CASSLLVEQFF.

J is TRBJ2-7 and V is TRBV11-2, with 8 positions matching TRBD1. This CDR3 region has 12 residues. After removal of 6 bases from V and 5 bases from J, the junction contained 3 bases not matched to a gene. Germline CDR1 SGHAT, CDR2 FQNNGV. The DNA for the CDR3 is TGTGCCAGCAGTCCGGACAGGGACGAGCAGTACTTC. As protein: CASSPDRDEQYF. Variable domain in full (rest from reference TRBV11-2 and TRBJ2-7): EAGVAQSPRYKIIEKRQSVAFWCNPISGHATLYWYQQILGQGPKLLIQFQNNGVVDDSQLPKDRFSAERLKGVDSTLKIQPAKLEDSAVYLCASSPDRDEQYFGPGTRLTVT.

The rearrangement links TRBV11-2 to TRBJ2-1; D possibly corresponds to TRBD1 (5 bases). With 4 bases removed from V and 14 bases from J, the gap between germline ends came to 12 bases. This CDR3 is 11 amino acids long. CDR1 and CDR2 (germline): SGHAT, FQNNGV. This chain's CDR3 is CASSSPQGEFF. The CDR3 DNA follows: TGTGCCAGCAGCTCCCCCCAGGGCGAGTTCTTC.

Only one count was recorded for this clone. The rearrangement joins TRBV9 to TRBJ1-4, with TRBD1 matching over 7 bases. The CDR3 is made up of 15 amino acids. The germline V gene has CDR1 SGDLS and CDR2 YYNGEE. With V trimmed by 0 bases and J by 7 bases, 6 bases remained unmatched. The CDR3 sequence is CASSVGGGAGEKLFF. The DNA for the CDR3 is TGTGCCAGCAGCGTAGGAGGGGGCGCGGGTGAAAAACTGTTTTTT.